This entry concerns a single TCR beta chain. The sample is drawn from a study of blood T cell repertoires in COVID-19. Across the whole study: COVID-19 samples collected from the United States, Italy and Spain covered acute and convalescent phases.

The method was immunoSEQ multiplex PCR; TCRdb's version includes in-frame clones alone and lacks a portion of them. The top ten clones hold roughly 2.7% of a sample with a few hundred thousand clones, about 90% of them seen once. The CDR3 loop spans 14 amino acids. From germline, CDR1 is MNHEY and CDR2 SMNVEV (reference sequence). V lost 5 bases, J lost 5 bases, and 8 bases stayed unmatched. One Seattle source followed patients from active infection through their disease course. The chain carries TRBV27 and TRBJ2-5; 7 bases are shared with TRBD1. The TCR comes from a young adult with COVID-19, enrolled during active disease. Specimen: peripheral blood. CDR3 nucleotides: TGTGCCAGCAGTCCCCGACAGGGTCGGGAGACCCAGTACTTC. It specifies CASSPRQGRETQYF.